This is a list of T cell receptor beta chains from one sample in a study of blood T cell repertoires in COVID-19. Repertoires were generated with immunoSEQ multiplex PCR, while TCRdb's copy carries only in-frame clones and drops some. The table records over 150,000 clones, 85% of them present only once. Sequences were obtained from peripheral blood. All receptors come from a woman aged 60-75 years with COVID-19, enrolled during active disease. CDR3s include the opening cysteine and the closing phenylalanine or tryptophan. Clone size is not always given. Where it is, it says once, few, many or a class for expanded clones.

TRBV30	TRBJ1-2	once	CAWSAWRSHYGYTF
TRBV6-4	TRBJ2-1	NA	CASRARTGAGYNEQFF
TRBV5-4	TRBJ2-5	NA	CASTSRQGVEETQYF
TRBV5-1	TRBJ1-1	NA	CASSLEGANTEAFF
TRBV6-6	TRBJ1-1	NA	CASSPGDRANTEAFF
TRBV19	TRBJ1-2	NA	CATGRGNNYGYTF
TRBV11-2	TRBJ2-6	NA	CASSLVGGGTGANVLTF
TRBV18	TRBJ1-4	NA	CASSPGGLRGANEKLFF
TRBV5-1	TRBJ1-4	NA	CASSPGQGNEKLFF
TRBV7-9	TRBJ2-5	NA	CASSLGGRIGETQYF
TRBV28	TRBJ1-6	NA	CASSSRMGGNSPLHF
TRBV7-2	TRBJ1-2	NA	CASSLGVGTAANYGYTF
TRBV3-1/TRBV3-2	TRBJ2-2	NA	CASSQDAGGLPGELFF
TRBV27	TRBJ1-2	NA	CASSLKGEYYGYTF
TRBV12-5	TRBJ1-1	NA	CASEQLEAFF
TRBV6-5	TRBJ1-2	NA	CASSPGTGNYGYTF
TRBV9	TRBJ1-2	NA	CASSEGTGAIANYGYTF
TRBV18	TRBJ1-1	NA	CASSPRRENTEAFF
TRBV4-1	TRBJ2-7	NA	CASSRGLADSYEQYF
TRBV5-6	TRBJ2-3	NA	CASSLLAGGPSTDTQYF